The rows below give T cell receptor beta chains drawn from one sample of a study of CXCR3-negative and CXCR3-positive naive CD8 T cells. From its re-call of the 5' RACE reads, TCRdb lists each CDR3 protein once, without DNA. The sample includes 65,000 to 75,000 distinct CDR3 sequences. The specimen sequenced was naive CXCR3- CD8+ T cells from blood. The receptors were gathered from a human donor in good health. Some clones in this sample may be carry-over from other donors' samples. Each CDR3 is given with its conserved first and last residue.

v_gene: TRBV6-5
j_gene: TRBJ1-1
CDR3aa: CASSYLTSTEAFF

v_gene: TRBV29-1
j_gene: TRBJ2-5
CDR3aa: CSAFLQGFQETQYF

v_gene: TRBV10-3
j_gene: TRBJ2-1
CDR3aa: CAISESGLGTSGGGFYNEQFF

v_gene: TRBV5-1
j_gene: TRBJ2-7
CDR3aa: CASSLGPRDEQYF

v_gene: TRBV5-6
j_gene: TRBJ2-7
CDR3aa: CASSSLAGGVYEQYF

v_gene: TRBV4-2
j_gene: TRBJ2-1
CDR3aa: CASSQEGDPSYNEQFF

v_gene: TRBV27
j_gene: TRBJ2-7
CDR3aa: CASSPYRVKMDEQYF

v_gene: TRBV4-2
j_gene: TRBJ2-2
CDR3aa: CASSGPSGGARGELFF

v_gene: TRBV20-1
j_gene: TRBJ2-7
CDR3aa: CSASGPSYEQYF

v_gene: TRBV6-5
j_gene: TRBJ2-7
CDR3aa: CASSYSAFAPYEQYF

v_gene: TRBV6-5
j_gene: TRBJ1-6
CDR3aa: CASSPSDRDNSPLHF

v_gene: TRBV5-1
j_gene: TRBJ1-1
CDR3aa: CASSLTYGEWRNTEAFF

v_gene: TRBV12-3/TRBV12-4
j_gene: TRBJ2-7
CDR3aa: CASSLTGLAYEQYF

v_gene: TRBV29-1
j_gene: TRBJ2-2
CDR3aa: CSVLQGTGELFF

v_gene: TRBV29-1
j_gene: TRBJ2-5
CDR3aa: CSVEGGAAQGAQETQYF

v_gene: TRBV7-9
j_gene: TRBJ2-1
CDR3aa: CASSFPQRVYNEQFF

v_gene: TRBV11-3
j_gene: TRBJ1-2
CDR3aa: CASSPPTGYGYTF

v_gene: TRBV6-4
j_gene: TRBJ1-1
CDR3aa: CASSPGYNTEAFF

v_gene: TRBV10-2
j_gene: TRBJ2-7
CDR3aa: CASTVAPQGYEQYF

v_gene: TRBV25-1
j_gene: TRBJ1-1
CDR3aa: CASSELRDQAFF

v_gene: TRBV28
j_gene: TRBJ2-7
CDR3aa: CASSTRTSGYYEQYF

v_gene: TRBV12-3/TRBV12-4
j_gene: TRBJ2-7
CDR3aa: CASKGARDEQYF

v_gene: TRBV28
j_gene: TRBJ2-5
CDR3aa: CASSFFGGGGLQETQYF

v_gene: TRBV20-1
j_gene: TRBJ2-7
CDR3aa: CSARFRTGTYEQYF

v_gene: TRBV29-1
j_gene: TRBJ2-7
CDR3aa: CSVGQTYEQYF

v_gene: TRBV27
j_gene: TRBJ2-7
CDR3aa: CASSRGHDHEQYF

v_gene: TRBV9
j_gene: TRBJ2-1
CDR3aa: CASSVDRGTSSYNEQFF

v_gene: TRBV29-1
j_gene: TRBJ2-7
CDR3aa: CSVVAGNSYEQYF

v_gene: TRBV27
j_gene: TRBJ2-1
CDR3aa: CASSLLARTGVAYNEQFF

v_gene: TRBV6-2/TRBV6-3
j_gene: TRBJ2-3
CDR3aa: CASLNSLPDRGPTSTDTQYF

v_gene: TRBV29-1
j_gene: TRBJ1-1
CDR3aa: CSVEFGGGMNTEAFF

v_gene: TRBV6-5
j_gene: TRBJ2-5
CDR3aa: CASSYPNEETQYF

v_gene: TRBV28
j_gene: TRBJ2-3
CDR3aa: CASSAPEELRDTQYF

v_gene: TRBV27
j_gene: TRBJ2-5
CDR3aa: CASSLGGLETQYF

v_gene: TRBV28
j_gene: TRBJ2-1
CDR3aa: CATMAVTVYNEQFF

v_gene: TRBV10-3
j_gene: TRBJ2-5
CDR3aa: CATGTSGGQETQYF

v_gene: TRBV19
j_gene: TRBJ2-1
CDR3aa: CASSTPRNEQFF

v_gene: TRBV12-5
j_gene: TRBJ2-7
CDR3aa: CASGLPSGYYYEQYF

v_gene: TRBV29-1
j_gene: TRBJ2-2
CDR3aa: CSVLTEGGELFF

v_gene: TRBV28
j_gene: TRBJ2-7
CDR3aa: CASSLGTTGEQYF

v_gene: TRBV7-9
j_gene: TRBJ2-5
CDR3aa: CASSSPRTILETQYF

v_gene: TRBV12-3/TRBV12-4
j_gene: TRBJ2-1
CDR3aa: CASSFGDLGYNEQFF

v_gene: TRBV29-1
j_gene: TRBJ1-1
CDR3aa: CSAGTEGTEAFF

v_gene: TRBV15
j_gene: TRBJ1-6
CDR3aa: CATGGQITNSPLHF

v_gene: TRBV10-2
j_gene: TRBJ2-7
CDR3aa: CASSELGLEQYF